This is a list of T cell receptor beta chains from one sample in a study of Ad26.COV2.S vaccination and SARS-CoV-2 variants. Some clones are missing from TCRdb's copy, which holds only in-frame ones; the method was immunoSEQ multiplex PCR. The data show around 300,000 clones, with 85% to 90% seen just once and approximately 5% held by the top ten. The input for sequencing was peripheral blood, taken in a trial of Ad26.COV2.S vaccine versus placebo. These receptors were collected from a person between 18 and 65 years old who received the Ad26.COV2.S COVID-19 vaccine or a placebo. Each CDR3 is given with its conserved first and last residue. A D gene is named only where the DNA matches it firmly. A clone size is listed for some rows: how often the clone was seen (once, few, many), or a class if it is expanded.

>-|17|-|TRBJ1-3|TRBV5-1
TGCGCCAGCAGCTTATCTCCTTTTTCGCTATCTGGAAACACCATATATTTT
CASSLSPFSLSGNTIYF
>-|15|-|TRBJ1-1|TRBV5-1
TGCGCCAGCAGCTTTGAGATTGGACAGAAAAGGGGAGCTTTCTTT
CASSFEIGQKRGAFF
>-|13|-|TRBJ1-6|TRBV27
TGTGCCAGCAGTTTAGATGGGGTGTCACCCCTCCACTTT
CASSLDGVSPLHF
>TRBD1|15|-|TRBJ2-3|TRBV18
TGTGCCAGCTCACCGCAGGGGGCGTGGGGAGATACGCAGTATTTT
CASSPQGAWGDTQYF
>-|13|-|TRBJ1-4|TRBV19
TGTGCCAGTAGTCCGCCGGGTCGCGAAAAACTGTTTTTT
CASSPPGREKLFF
>TRBD1|14|once|TRBJ1-1|TRBV30
TGTGCCTGGAGTGTAGGGACAGGGAACACTGAAGCTTTCTTT
CAWSVGTGNTEAFF
>-|13|once|TRBJ1-1|TRBV27
TGTGCCAGCAGTTTGGACAGCCTGGGTAAAGCTTTCTTT
CASSLDSLGKAFF
>TRBD2|15|once|TRBJ2-1|TRBV6-2/TRBV6-3
TGTGCCAGCAGTTACTCGGGTAGCGGGAGTCGCGAGCAGTTCTTC
CASSYSGSGSREQFF
>-|16|-|TRBJ1-3|TRBV5-1
TGCGCCAGCAGCTTGTTAGGGATACTTACTGGAAACACCATATATTTT
CASSLLGILTGNTIYF
>-|14|-|TRBJ2-5|TRBV7-9
TGTGCCAGCAGCTTAGTGGCTAGCCAAGAGACCCAGTACTTC
CASSLVASQETQYF
>-|16|-|TRBJ1-1|TRBV19
TGTGCCAGTAGTATTACCCCCACCAGGGCGGGCACTGAAGCTTTCTTT
CASSITPTRAGTEAFF
>TRBD1|16|-|TRBJ1-6|TRBV3-1/TRBV3-2
TGTGCCAGCAGCCATTTTCGGACAGGGTCGAATTCACCCCTCCACTTT
CASSHFRTGSNSPLHF
>TRBD1|20|once|TRBJ1-2|TRBV13
TGTGCCAGCAGCTTACTGCATCCCGGGACAGGACCCTTCTACTACTATGGCTACACCTTC
CASSLLHPGTGPFYYYGYTF
>-|18|once|TRBJ2-3|TRBV7-3
TGTGCCAGCAGCTCCCTCGACCCCTTAGCCAGAGACACAGATACGCAGTATTTT
CASSSLDPLARDTDTQYF
>-|16|once|TRBJ2-4|TRBV3-1/TRBV3-2
TGTGCCAGCAGCCAAGATCTAGGGGGGCGCCAGGACATTCAGTACTTC
CASSQDLGGRQDIQYF
>-|13|-|TRBJ1-2|TRBV4-3
TGCGCCAGCAGCCAACAGGGAAGGGATGGCTACACCTTC
CASSQQGRDGYTF
>TRBD2|15|-|TRBJ2-1|TRBV12-5
TGTGCTAGTGGTCCCGGATCAGGACTAGCCCGTGAGCAGTTCTTC
CASGPGSGLAREQFF
>-|15|-|TRBJ2-2|TRBV9
TGTGCCAGCAGCGCGGACGGTCCTGGAACCGGGGAGCTGTTTTTT
CASSADGPGTGELFF
>-|15|few|TRBJ2-1|TRBV6-2/TRBV6-3
TGTGCCAGCAGTTACATCAGCCTGGACCCCAATGAGCAGTTCTTC
CASSYISLDPNEQFF
>TRBD1|16|-|TRBJ1-4|TRBV19
TGTGCCAGCCTCCGGGACAGGGATGACGTTGGTGAAAAACTGTTTTTT
CASLRDRDDVGEKLFF
>-|12|-|TRBJ2-3|TRBV13
TGTGCCAGCAGCTTAGGGTCAGATACGCAGTATTTT
CASSLGSDTQYF
>-|13|-|TRBJ1-5|TRBV5-5
TGTGCCAGCAGCTCGGAAGGGGCCGCGCCCCAGCATTTT
CASSSEGAAPQHF
>-|11|-|TRBJ1-4|TRBV18
TGTGCCAGTCCACCTAGGGACCTACTGTTTTTT
CASPPRDLLFF
>-|14|-|TRBJ1-2|TRBV5-4
TGTGCCAGCAGCTTGATACTGGGGATGGATGGCTACACCTTC
CASSLILGMDGYTF
>TRBD2|16|-|TRBJ2-1|TRBV3-1/TRBV3-2
TGTGCCAGCAGCCAAGGACCTAGCGGGAGTGTCGATGAGCAGTTCTTC
CASSQGPSGSVDEQFF
>-|14|many|TRBJ1-2|TRBV2
TGTGCCAGCAGTGAGGATCAAGGAGGATATGGCTACACCTTC
CASSEDQGGYGYTF
>TRBD2|16|-|TRBJ2-2|TRBV6-6
TGTGCCAGCAGTTCCAGCGGGAGGGCCATCGCCGGGGAGCTGTTTTTT
CASSSSGRAIAGELFF
>TRBD1|19|-|TRBJ1-1|TRBV3-1/TRBV3-2
TGTGCCAGCAGCCAAGATCCCCCTTCGACAGGGGGAGGGGACACTGAAGCTTTCTTT
CASSQDPPSTGGGDTEAFF
>-|13|-|TRBJ2-2|TRBV6-5
TGTGCCAGCAGTAAGCCGGCGGGCGGGGAGCTGTTTTTT
CASSKPAGGELFF
>-|12|once|TRBJ1-1|TRBV12-3/TRBV12-4
TGTGCCAGCAGTTTTCTGGAAACTGAAGCTTTCTTT
CASSFLETEAFF
>-|17|-|TRBJ1-1|TRBV11-2
TGTGCCAGCAGCTTAGAGGGGGGGTCCTCGCTCGACACTGAAGCTTTCTTT
CASSLEGGSSLDTEAFF
>-|18|-|TRBJ2-5|TRBV21-1
TGTGCCAGCAGCAAAGAAGGGACAGCTAACTTCCCTCAAGAGACCCAGTACTTC
CASSKEGTANFPQETQYF
>-|15|-|TRBJ2-4|TRBV5-1
TGCGCCAGCAGCTTGGACATGGTAACCAAAAACATTCAGTACTTC
CASSLDMVTKNIQYF
>-|16|-|TRBJ1-3|TRBV9
TGTGCCAGCAGCGAACCGGGACAAATCTCTGGAAACACCATATATTTT
CASSEPGQISGNTIYF
>-|14|-|TRBJ2-7|TRBV9
TGTGCCAGGGCCCGCAATTTCTTCTCTTACGAGCAGTACTTC
CARARNFFSYEQYF
>-|13|-|TRBJ2-7|TRBV7-2
TGTGCCAGCAGCTTAAGCATTGGCTACGAGCAGTACTTC
CASSLSIGYEQYF
>-|15|-|TRBJ1-2|TRBV6-5
TGTGCCACCCTGACGGGGGGTTTATCTAACTATGGCTACACCTTC
CATLTGGLSNYGYTF
>-|13|-|TRBJ2-1|TRBV12-3/TRBV12-4
TGTGCCAGCAATAAGGGGAACTACAATGAGCAGTTCTTC
CASNKGNYNEQFF
>-|17|-|TRBJ1-5|TRBV6-2/TRBV6-3
TGTGCCAGCAGTTACTCTACTTACCGGGACCCTCGGGGGCCCCAGCATTTT
CASSYSTYRDPRGPQHF
>-|13|few|TRBJ1-2|TRBV7-9
TGTGCCAGCAGCTTGGGGGCTAACTATGGCTACACCTTC
CASSLGANYGYTF
>-|15|-|TRBJ2-3|TRBV5-1
TGCGCCAGCAGCCTAAATCGGGCTAGCACAGATACGCAGTATTTT
CASSLNRASTDTQYF
>TRBD1|14|once|TRBJ1-2|TRBV5-7
TGTGCCAGCAGCTCGGACAGGGGGACTGATGGCTACACCTTC
CASSSDRGTDGYTF
>-|13|-|TRBJ1-1|TRBV5-1
TGCGCCAGCAGCCTTGATCTGAACACTGAAGCTTTCTTT
CASSLDLNTEAFF
>TRBD1|17|-|TRBJ2-7|TRBV4-3
TGCGCCAGCAGCCAGCGCCCGGGGGACAGGGTCCGATACGAGCAGTACTTC
CASSQRPGDRVRYEQYF
>TRBD2|18|-|TRBJ2-1|TRBV7-9
TGTGCCAGCAGCTTGGACCAGGGACTAGCGGGTTACTACAATGAGCAGTTCTTC
CASSLDQGLAGYYNEQFF